A few counts support the clone carrying this TCR beta chain. The antigen remains undetermined. The data are from a study of beta chain features in type 1 diabetes. At the level of the study: Healthy donors and patients showed comparable age, gender and cell yields.

The V gene's germline CDR1 is GTSNPN and CDR2 SVGIG (reference sequence). The CDR3 covers 13 residues. Unmatched junction bases numbered 4, after V lost 2 bases and J lost 7 bases. Whole-study results and caveats: Type 1 diabetes patients had moderately but significantly shorter TCRB CDR3s in all four CD4+ subsets.

All of the isolated RNA was reverse transcribed, so expressed TCRB transcripts were sequenced. An average near 3.57 million reads came from naive, central memory and regulatory T cell samples. The protocol was immunoSEQ multiplex PCR, while the TCRdb copy is restricted to in-frame clones and leaves out a portion. This sample yields 240,000 or so clones, of which just over 20% are seen a single time; about 0.027% belongs to the top ten. The sequenced sample consisted of naive CD4+ T cells from blood. The clonotype originates from a woman aged 40 to 50 with type 1 diabetes. The chain links TRBV30 to TRBJ2-1; 8 positions agree with TRBD2. DNA for the CDR3: TGTGCCTGGAGTTCTGGACTAGCTAATGAGCAGTTCTTC. It is translated as CAWSSGLANEQFF.